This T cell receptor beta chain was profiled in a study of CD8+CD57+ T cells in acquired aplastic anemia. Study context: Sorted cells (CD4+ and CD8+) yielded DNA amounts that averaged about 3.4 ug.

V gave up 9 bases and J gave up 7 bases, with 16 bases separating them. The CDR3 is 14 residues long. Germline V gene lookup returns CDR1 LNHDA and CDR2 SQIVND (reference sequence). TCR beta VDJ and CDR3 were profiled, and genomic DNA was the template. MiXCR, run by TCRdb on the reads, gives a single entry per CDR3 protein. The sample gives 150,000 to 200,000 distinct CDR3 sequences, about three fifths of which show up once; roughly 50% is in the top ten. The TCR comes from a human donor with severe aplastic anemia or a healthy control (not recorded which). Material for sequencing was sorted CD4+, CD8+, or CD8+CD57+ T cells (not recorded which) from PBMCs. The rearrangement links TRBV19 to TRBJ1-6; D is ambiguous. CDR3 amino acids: CASSQDNRNSPLHF. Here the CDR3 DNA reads TGTGCCAGCAGCCAAGATAACCGGAATTCACCCCTCCACTTT.